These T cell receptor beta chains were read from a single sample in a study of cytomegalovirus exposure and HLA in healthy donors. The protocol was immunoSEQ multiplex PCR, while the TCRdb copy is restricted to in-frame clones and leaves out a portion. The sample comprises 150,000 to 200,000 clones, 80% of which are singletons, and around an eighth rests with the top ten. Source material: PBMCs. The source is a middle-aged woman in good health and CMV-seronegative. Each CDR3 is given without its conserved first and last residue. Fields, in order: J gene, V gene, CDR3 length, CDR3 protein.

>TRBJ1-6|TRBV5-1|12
ASSLAGNNSPLH
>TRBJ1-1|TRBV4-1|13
ASSQEISGYTEAF
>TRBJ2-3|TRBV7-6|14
ASSLMGQGATDTQY
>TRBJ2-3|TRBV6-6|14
ATFWSPPASVDTQY
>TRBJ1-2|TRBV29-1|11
SATTGGNYGYT
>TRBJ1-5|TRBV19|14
ASKGGEPYSNQPQH
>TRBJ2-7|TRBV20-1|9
SAYSGYEQY
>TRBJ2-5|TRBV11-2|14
ASSHGVGGAGETQY
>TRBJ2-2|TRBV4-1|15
ASSQQIQGAGTGELF
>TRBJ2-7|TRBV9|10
ASSATGFEQY
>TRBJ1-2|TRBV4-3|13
ASSQDWGQTYGYT